This T cell receptor beta chain was sequenced during a study of shared clonotypes between healthy human individuals. Sorted-subset replicate PCR reactions contained 200 ng DNA, corresponding to some 29,000 T cell genomes. The method was immunoSEQ multiplex PCR; TCRdb's version includes in-frame clones alone and lacks a portion of them. This table has approximately 620,000 clones, almost 97% appearing once. Trimming cost V 2 bases and J 8 bases, with 15 bases left between them. CDR1 and CDR2 (germline): SGHTA, FQGNSA. This CDR3 spans 15 amino acids. The sample was naive CD4+ T cells sorted from blood. Indicated subset: CD45RA+ positively selected. This sequence originates from a woman in her 30s in good health. This chain connects TRBV7-2 to TRBJ2-2, with D perhaps TRBD1 (5 bases). This CDR3 is CASSLHGKGIGELFF. DNA of the CDR3: TGTGCCAGCAGCTTACATGGGAAGGGGATAGGGGAGCTGTTTTTT.